The 24 T cell receptor beta chains below were found in one sample sequenced in a study of CD8 T cells in Susac syndrome (dated by TCRdb to between 2018 and 2021). Library generation was performed with the immunoSEQ multiplex PCR assay. RNA was extracted using the RNeasy kit, and roughly 0.5 to 1 microgram was reverse transcribed with random hexamers. In-frame beta chains were kept once TCRdb had trimmed the public reads at Q25 with fastp and called clones with MiXCR. One record per CDR3 amino acid sequence lists the most common genes and DNA. Counted in this sample were about 200,000 distinct CDR3 sequences; 90% to 95% of them appeared once. 0.087% of the sample belongs to the ten largest clones. The material sequenced was CD4+ T cells from PBMCs. The receptors originated from a human donor with Susac syndrome.

This chain connects TRBV5-6 to TRBJ1-2, with D tentatively TRBD1 (5 bases). Germline V lookup: CDR1 SGHDT, CDR2 YYEEEE. This CDR3 contains 17 residues. The V gene lost 0 bases and the J gene lost 0 bases, with 15 bases spanning the gap. The CDR3 DNA follows: TGTGCCAGCAGCTTGGAAGGAGTTTGGGGGTCTAACTATGGCTACACCTTC. Its translation is CASSLEGVWGSNYGYTF.

V is TRBV6-5 and J is TRBJ2-3; maybe TRBD1 (6 bases). Per the germline V gene, CDR1 is MNHEY and CDR2 is SVGAGI. The CDR3 runs 15 residues. The V end was cut by 0 bases, the J end by 1 base, with 8 bases between. The CDR3 is CASSYSRGGTDTQYF. The CDR3 DNA follows: TGTGCCAGCAGTTACTCCAGGGGTGGCACAGATACGCAGTATTTT.

The V gene is TRBV20-1, the J gene TRBJ1-5; TRBD1 matches at 9 bases. Germline loops: CDR1 DFQATT, CDR2 SNEGSKA (reference sequence). The CDR3 has 13 amino acids. J was trimmed by 5 bases and V by 3 bases; bases with no gene match: 2. The CDR3 DNA reads TGCAGTGCTAGGACAGGGGGGGATCAGCCCCAGCATTTT. It encodes CSARTGGDQPQHF.

This clonotype showed up just a few times. The chain carries TRBV6-5 and TRBJ2-7; TRBD2 matches 8 bases. Looked up from germline, CDR1 is MNHEY and CDR2 is SVGAGI. There are 15 residues in the CDR3. J gave up 0 bases and V 6 bases, and 7 bases lay outside the gene matches. CDR3 nucleotide sequence: TGTGCCAGCAGACCGGGACTAGAGAGCTCCTACGAGCAGTACTTC. Its protein is CASRPGLESSYEQYF.

The chain recombines TRBV4-1 with TRBJ1-1; perhaps TRBD1 as D (6 bases). The germline gives CDR1 MGHRA, CDR2 YSYEKL. The CDR3 runs to 15 residues. V lost 4 bases to trimming and J lost 1 base, with 13 bases between them. CDR3 DNA: TGCGCCAGCAGCCTTTACTCGACAGGGAACACTGAAGCTTTCTTT. This sequence encodes CASSLYSTGNTEAFF.

The chain combines TRBV4-2 with TRBJ2-3; 8 bases agree with TRBD2. The CDR3 runs to 15 residues. Germline V gene sequence: CDR1 LGHNA, CDR2 YNFKEQ. Losses at the gene ends were 4 bases for V and 3 bases for J; bases not matched to a gene: 6. DNA for the CDR3: TGTGCCAGCAGCCGTACAGGACTAGCAACAGATACGCAGTATTTT. This codes for CASSRTGLATDTQYF.

The CDR3 coding sequence is TGTGCCAGCGTAGGCCAGGGAACAGATACGCAGTATTTT. It yields the protein CASVGQGTDTQYF. The chain couples TRBV6-5 to TRBJ2-3; a weak D match, TRBD1 (5 bases). The germline V and J ends were trimmed by 8 bases and 3 bases, with 12 bases remaining between them. Germline V gene lookup returns CDR1 MNHEY and CDR2 SVGAGI. The CDR3 covers 13 residues.

This chain links TRBV7-6 with TRBJ2-5; TRBD2 aligns across 8 bases. CDR1 is SGHVS, CDR2 FNYEAQ, per germline. The CDR3 runs to 16 residues. J was trimmed by 2 bases and V by 1 base; bases with no gene match: 6. The CDR3 DNA reads as TGTGCCAGCAGCTTAGAGGTAGCGGGGAGTCAAGAGACCCAGTACTTC. This translates into CASSLEVAGSQETQYF.

V gene TRBV3-1 combines with J gene TRBJ2-7; 9 nucleotides agree with TRBD2. Germline CDR1 is LGHDT and CDR2 is YNNKEL (reference sequence). V shed 4 bases and J 6 bases; nucleotides not matched to a gene: 10. The CDR3 extends over 15 amino acids. In DNA, the CDR3 is TGTGCCAGCAGCCGCTCTATAGCGGGGGAGTTCGAGCAGTACTTC. This translates into CASSRSIAGEFEQYF.

The genes are TRBV25-1 and TRBJ1-5, with a tentative D call TRBD1 (5 bases). Looked up from germline, CDR1 is MGHDK and CDR2 is SYGVNS. V was shortened by 4 bases and J by 4 bases, with 11 bases between the two germline ends. This CDR3 is built from 14 residues. CDR3 in amino acids: CASSATGLNQPQHF. The CDR3, as DNA: TGTGCCAGCAGTGCTACAGGATTGAATCAGCCCCAGCATTTT.

This sequence joins TRBV4-2 and TRBJ1-6; D is possibly TRBD1 (6 bases). The CDR3 length is 14 residues. V lost 5 bases and J lost 8, with 13 bases in between. Germline V gives CDR1 LGHNA, CDR2 YNFKEQ. CDR3: CASSTRQVDSPLHF. The CDR3 region has the DNA TGTGCCAGCAGCACCCGACAGGTGGATTCACCCCTCCACTTT.

The J gene is TRBJ2-5, the V gene TRBV4-1; the D call may be TRBD1 or TRBD2 (5 bases each). CDR1 MGHRA and CDR2 YSYEKL come from the germline V gene. The CDR3 has 14 residues. The germline V and J ends were trimmed by 1 base and 5 bases, with 11 bases remaining between them. CDR3 amino acids: CASSQAGLGETQYF. CDR3 in DNA: TGCGCCAGCAGCCAAGCGGGGCTGGGGGAGACCCAGTACTTC.

The rearrangement uses TRBV14 and TRBJ2-3; 12 nucleotides align to TRBD2. V gave up 0 bases and J gave up 4 bases; unmatched junction bases: 8. The length of the CDR3 is 18 residues. CDR1 and CDR2 (germline): SGHDN, FVKESK. CDR3 DNA sequence: TGTGCCAGCAGCCAAGATCGGACTAGCGGGATGGGGGCAGATACGCAGTATTTT. Residues: CASSQDRTSGMGADTQYF.

In DNA, the CDR3 is TGTGCCAGCAGCCTCGCAGTCTCCTACGAGCAGTACTTC. This translates into CASSLAVSYEQYF. The V and J genes are TRBV2 and TRBJ2-7; D unresolved. In germline, CDR1 is SNHLY, CDR2 FYNNEI. The CDR3 is 13 residues long. V lost 6 bases, J lost 0 bases, and 9 bases lay in between.

The chain carries TRBV5-4 and TRBJ2-2; no clear D gene. V was cut by 3 bases and J by 8 bases, with 17 bases left in between. There are 15 residues in the CDR3. Germline V gene sequence: CDR1 SGHNT, CDR2 YYREEE (reference sequence). CDR3 in DNA: TGTGCCAGCAGCTCAGACCTCATAGTGGCGGGGGAGCTGTTTTTT. This sequence encodes CASSSDLIVAGELFF.

The chain recombines TRBV5-1 with TRBJ2-3, with TRBD1 as a possible D gene (6 bases). V lost 0 bases and J lost 0, with 14 bases in between. CDR3 length equals 17 residues. Germline V gene data show CDR1 as SGHRS and CDR2 as YFSETQ. CDR3 in amino acids: CASSLGPTGQSTDTQYF. The CDR3 coding sequence is TGCGCCAGCAGCTTGGGACCGACAGGACAAAGCACAGATACGCAGTATTTT.

The V call is TRBV6-4, the J call TRBJ2-3; D call uncertain. Germline lookup yields CDR1 MRHNA and CDR2 SNTAGT. The CDR3 consists of 13 residues. The ends were cut back, 3 bases at V and 1 base at J, with 5 bases in the middle. The CDR3 nucleotides read TGTGCCAGCAGTGATACAGGCACAGATACGCAGTATTTT. Translated: CASSDTGTDTQYF.

The chain employs TRBV20-1 and TRBJ2-1; 9 nucleotides agree with TRBD2. The ends lost 5 bases at V and 4 bases at J; junction bases unmatched: 9. The CDR3 sequence is 15 residues long. Germline assignment: CDR1 DFQATT and CDR2 SNEGSKA (reference sequence). The CDR3 protein is CSARSGRMRYNEQFF. The CDR3 DNA reads as TGCAGTGCTCGGAGCGGGAGGATGCGGTACAATGAGCAGTTCTTC.

The chain carries TRBV5-1 and TRBJ2-5, with TRBD1 identical over 9 bases. The J segment lost 4 bases and the V segment lost 4 bases, leaving 8 bases of the junction unmatched. The CDR3 consists of 15 residues. Germline loops: CDR1 SGHRS, CDR2 YFSETQ. CDR3 nucleotides: TGCGCCAGCAGCACCGGGACAGGGTCTTTAGAGACCCAGTACTTC. Amino acids: CASSTGTGSLETQYF.

The chain links TRBV30 to TRBJ2-7; maybe TRBD1 (5 bases). Trimming left V 4 bases short and J 6 bases short, with 19 bases between. CDR1 and CDR2 from the germline V gene are GTSNPN and SVGIG (reference sequence). The CDR3 length is 14 residues. The CDR3 sequence is CAWKPGGWGGEQYF. The CDR3, as DNA: TGTGCCTGGAAGCCTGGCGGATGGGGCGGCGAGCAGTACTTC.

This chain's CDR3 is CASSYSRQSYEQYF. The CDR3 coding sequence is TGTGCCAGCAGTTACTCTAGGCAGTCCTACGAGCAGTACTTC. This chain joins TRBV6-5 and TRBJ2-7; D gene uncertain. V was pared by 0 bases and J by 1 base, with 7 bases between. This CDR3 is 14 amino acids long. In germline, CDR1 is MNHEY, CDR2 SVGAGI.

V is TRBV19 and J is TRBJ2-2, with D possibly being TRBD1 (5 bases). The CDR3 runs 16 residues. Deletions cut 5 bases from V and 1 base from J, with 14 bases between. Germline CDR1 and CDR2: LNHDA and SQIVND (reference sequence). CDR3: CASSAYDRLNTGELFF. DNA for the CDR3: TGTGCCAGTAGTGCCTACGACAGACTGAACACCGGGGAGCTGTTTTTT.

This chain connects TRBV5-6 to TRBJ1-6; 10 nucleotides match TRBD1. Germline V gene sequence: CDR1 SGHDT, CDR2 YYEEEE. The CDR3 sequence is 17 residues long. Losses at the gene ends were 3 bases for V and 7 bases for J; bases not matched to a gene: 10. CDR3 in amino acids: CASSSGTGEIRNSPLHF. The CDR3 bases are TGTGCCAGCAGCTCCGGGACAGGGGAAATTCGGAATTCACCCCTCCACTTT.

The chain has TRBV6-5 and TRBJ2-7; a weak D match, TRBD2 (6 bases). V was cut by 6 bases and J by 6 bases, with 21 bases left in between. The CDR3 totals 15 residues. Per the germline V gene, CDR1 is MNHEY and CDR2 is SVGAGI. This CDR3 reads CASSPDLGGEGEQYF. CDR3 nucleotides: TGTGCCAGCAGCCCCGATCTCGGGGGAGAAGGCGAGCAGTACTTC.